This TCR beta chain was observed in a study of graft-versus-host responses after intestinal transplantation. Assay used: immunoSEQ multiplex PCR; TCRdb lists only in-frame clones, some missing. The data hold approximately 60,000 clones, with more than 85% observed a single time. The CDR3 extends over 13 amino acids. Germline-derived CDR1 and CDR2 are SGHNT and YYREEE (reference sequence). The V and J ends lost 10 bases and 0 bases respectively, with 11 bases between them. As regards this clone: Its antigen remains unidentified.

Study-wide results and caveats: The presence of high graft-versus-host to host-versus-graft clonal ratios in allografts characterized patients with graft-donor T cell macrochimerism. The authors found GvH clones in recipient marrow, some appearing first in ileum or blood.

This sample comprised unstimulated CD8+ T cells sorted from spleen or lymph node cells, obtained before transplant. This TCR was sampled from a human donor who was the organ donor for an intestinal transplant. The V gene is TRBV5-4, the J gene TRBJ2-1, with no clear D. In nucleotides, the CDR3 is TGTGCCTTCGGGTCGAGCTCCTACAATGAGCAGTTCTTC. Its protein product is CAFGSSSYNEQFF.